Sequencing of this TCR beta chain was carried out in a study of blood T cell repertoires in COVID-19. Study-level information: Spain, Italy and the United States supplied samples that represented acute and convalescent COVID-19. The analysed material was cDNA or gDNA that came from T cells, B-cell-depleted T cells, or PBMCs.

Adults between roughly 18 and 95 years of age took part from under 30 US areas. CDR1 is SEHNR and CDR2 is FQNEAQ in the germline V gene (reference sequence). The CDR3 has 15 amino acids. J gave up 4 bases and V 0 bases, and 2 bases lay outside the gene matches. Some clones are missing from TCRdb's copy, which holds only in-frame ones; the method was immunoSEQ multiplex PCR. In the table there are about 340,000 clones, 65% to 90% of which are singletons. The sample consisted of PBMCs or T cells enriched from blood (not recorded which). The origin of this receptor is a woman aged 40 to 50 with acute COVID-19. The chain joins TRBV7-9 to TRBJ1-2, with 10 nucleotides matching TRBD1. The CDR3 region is CASSLARQGAYGYTF. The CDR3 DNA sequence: TGTGCCAGCAGCTTAGCCCGACAGGGGGCCTATGGCTACACCTTC.